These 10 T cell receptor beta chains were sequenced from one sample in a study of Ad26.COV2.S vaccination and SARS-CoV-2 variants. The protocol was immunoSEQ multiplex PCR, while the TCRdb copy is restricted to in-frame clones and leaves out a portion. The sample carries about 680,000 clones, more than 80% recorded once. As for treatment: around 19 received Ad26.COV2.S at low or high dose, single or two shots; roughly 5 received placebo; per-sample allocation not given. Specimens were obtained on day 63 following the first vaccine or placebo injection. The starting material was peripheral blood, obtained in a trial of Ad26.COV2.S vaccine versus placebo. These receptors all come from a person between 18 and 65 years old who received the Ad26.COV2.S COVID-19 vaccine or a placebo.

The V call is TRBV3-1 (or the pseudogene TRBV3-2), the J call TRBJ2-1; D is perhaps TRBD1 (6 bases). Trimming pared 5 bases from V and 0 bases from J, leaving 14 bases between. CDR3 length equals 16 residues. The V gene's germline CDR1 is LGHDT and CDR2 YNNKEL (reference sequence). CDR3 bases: TGTGCCAGCAGCGGACCAGGGGAAACCTCCTACAATGAGCAGTTCTTC. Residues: CASSGPGETSYNEQFF.

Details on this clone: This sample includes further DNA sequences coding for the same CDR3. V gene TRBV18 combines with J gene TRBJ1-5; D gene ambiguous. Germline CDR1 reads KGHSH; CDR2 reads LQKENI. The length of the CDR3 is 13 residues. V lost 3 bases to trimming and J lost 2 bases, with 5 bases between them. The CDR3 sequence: CASSPDGNQPQHF. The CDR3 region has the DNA TGTGCCAGCTCACCGGACGGCAATCAGCCCCAGCATTTT.

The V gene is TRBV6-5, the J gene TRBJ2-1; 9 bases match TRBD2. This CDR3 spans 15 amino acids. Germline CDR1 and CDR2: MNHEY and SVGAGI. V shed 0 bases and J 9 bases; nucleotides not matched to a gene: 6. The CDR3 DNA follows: TGTGCCAGCAGTTACTCTGGTAGCGGGAGTGGTGAGCAGTTCTTC. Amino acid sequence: CASSYSGSGSGEQFF.

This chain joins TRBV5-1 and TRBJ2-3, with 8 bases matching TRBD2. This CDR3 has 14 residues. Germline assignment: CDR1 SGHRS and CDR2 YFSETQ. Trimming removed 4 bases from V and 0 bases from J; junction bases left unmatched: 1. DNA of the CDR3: TGCGCCAGCAGCCCTAGCGGGAGCACAGATACGCAGTATTTT. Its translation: CASSPSGSTDTQYF.

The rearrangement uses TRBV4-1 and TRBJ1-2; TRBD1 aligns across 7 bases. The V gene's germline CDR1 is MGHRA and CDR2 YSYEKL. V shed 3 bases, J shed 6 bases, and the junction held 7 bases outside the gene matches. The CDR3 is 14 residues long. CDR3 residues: CASSHDDRADGYTF. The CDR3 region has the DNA TGCGCCAGCAGCCATGACGACAGGGCGGATGGCTACACCTTC.

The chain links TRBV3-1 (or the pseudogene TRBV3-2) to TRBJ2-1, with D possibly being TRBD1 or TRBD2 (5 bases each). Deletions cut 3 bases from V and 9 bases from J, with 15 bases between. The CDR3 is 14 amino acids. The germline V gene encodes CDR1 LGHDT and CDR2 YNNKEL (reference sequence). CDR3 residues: CASSQGHLGTEQFF. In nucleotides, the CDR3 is TGTGCCAGCAGCCAGGGCCACTTGGGGACTGAGCAGTTCTTC.

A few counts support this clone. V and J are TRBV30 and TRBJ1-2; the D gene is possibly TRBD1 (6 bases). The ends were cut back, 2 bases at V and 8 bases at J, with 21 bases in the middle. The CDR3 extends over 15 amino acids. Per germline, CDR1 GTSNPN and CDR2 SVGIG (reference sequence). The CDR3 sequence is CAWSFSGGGWWGYTF. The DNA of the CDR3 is TGTGCCTGGAGTTTCAGCGGGGGCGGCTGGTGGGGCTACACCTTC.

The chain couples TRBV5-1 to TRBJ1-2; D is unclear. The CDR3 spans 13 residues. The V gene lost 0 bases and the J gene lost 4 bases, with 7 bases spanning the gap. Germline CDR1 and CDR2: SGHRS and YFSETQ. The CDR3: CASSLASGYGYTF. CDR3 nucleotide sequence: TGCGCCAGCAGCTTGGCTTCAGGCTATGGCTACACCTTC.

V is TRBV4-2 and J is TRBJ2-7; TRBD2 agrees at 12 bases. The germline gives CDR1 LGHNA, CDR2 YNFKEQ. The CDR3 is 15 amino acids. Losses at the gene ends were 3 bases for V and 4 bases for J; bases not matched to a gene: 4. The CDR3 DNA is TGTGCCAGCAGCCAGGAACTAGCGGGAGGTTACGAGCAGTACTTC. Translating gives CASSQELAGGYEQYF.

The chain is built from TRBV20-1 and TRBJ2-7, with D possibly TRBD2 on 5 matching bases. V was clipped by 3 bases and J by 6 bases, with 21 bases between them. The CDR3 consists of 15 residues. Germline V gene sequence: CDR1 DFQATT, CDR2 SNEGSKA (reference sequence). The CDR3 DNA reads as TGCAGTGCTAGTCCGGGGATCCGGTTCGCCAGCGAGCAGTACTTC. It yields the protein CSASPGIRFASEQYF.